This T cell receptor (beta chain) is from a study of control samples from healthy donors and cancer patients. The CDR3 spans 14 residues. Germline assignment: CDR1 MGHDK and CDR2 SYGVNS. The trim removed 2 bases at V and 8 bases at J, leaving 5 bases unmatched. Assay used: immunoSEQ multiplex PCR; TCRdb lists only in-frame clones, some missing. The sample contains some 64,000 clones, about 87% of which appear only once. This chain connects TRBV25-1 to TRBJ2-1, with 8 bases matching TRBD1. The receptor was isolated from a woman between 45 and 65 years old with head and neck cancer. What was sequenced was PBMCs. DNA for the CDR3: TGTGCCAGCAGTGAACAGGGGGCGGTCCATGAGCAGTTCTTC. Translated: CASSEQGAVHEQFF.